Below are 29 T cell receptor beta chains sequenced from a single sample in a study of control samples from healthy donors and cancer patients. Here immunoSEQ multiplex PCR was the method, and the copy in TCRdb shows in-frame clones only, minus some. The sample carries approximately 100,000 clones, 75% to 90% recorded once. Sequencing used blood. These receptors all come from a woman in her 50s in good health.

V gene TRBV24-1 combines with J gene TRBJ1-2, with D possibly TRBD1 on 6 matching bases. This CDR3 is 14 amino acids long. In germline, CDR1 is KGHDR, CDR2 SFDVKD. Trimming pared 4 bases from V and 4 bases from J, leaving 12 bases between. CDR3 bases: TGTGCCACCAGTGACCGAGGGACAAGCTATGGCTACACCTTC. Translating gives CATSDRGTSYGYTF.

V is TRBV7-2 and J is TRBJ2-7, with 7 bases that match TRBD1. CDR1 SGHTA and CDR2 FQGNSA come from the germline V gene. CDR3 length equals 15 residues. The J segment lost 2 bases and the V segment lost 1 base, leaving 5 bases of the junction unmatched. The CDR3 here is CASSLGAGGPYEQYV. Here the CDR3 DNA reads TGTGCCAGCAGCTTAGGGGCAGGGGGTCCCTACGAGCAGTACGTC.

The V gene is TRBV4-3, the J gene TRBJ2-2; D is undetermined. There are 13 residues in the CDR3. Germline loops: CDR1 LGHNA, CDR2 YSLEER. The ends were cut back, 0 bases at V and 8 bases at J, with 7 bases in the middle. The CDR3 nucleotides read TGCGCCAGCAGCCAAGATGGGGTAGGGGAGCTGTTTTTT. It specifies CASSQDGVGELFF.

This clone occurred once. CDR3 in amino acids: CASSYRQGSGNTIYF. The CDR3 region has the DNA TGTGCCAGCAGTTACCGACAGGGCTCTGGAAACACCATATATTTT. The chain joins TRBV6-6 to TRBJ1-3; 7 bases line up with TRBD1. Germline V CDR1 and CDR2: MNHNY, SVGAGI (reference sequence). V shed 2 bases, J shed 0 bases, and the junction held 1 base outside the gene matches. This CDR3 contains 15 residues.

The rearrangement joins TRBV5-1 to TRBJ1-4; possibly TRBD1 for D (6 bases). Germline loops: CDR1 SGHRS, CDR2 YFSETQ. V dropped 4 bases and J dropped 0 bases, with 13 bases sitting between them. The CDR3 is 16 amino acids. CDR3 bases: TGCGCCAGCAGCCGGACAGCTTCTGCAACTAATGAAAAACTGTTTTTT. It encodes CASSRTASATNEKLFF.

Here the CDR3 reads CASSLYPNEKLFF. The CDR3 DNA reads TGTGCCAGCAGCTTATATCCCAATGAAAAACTGTTTTTT. The V call is TRBV7-2, the J call TRBJ1-4; no clear D. Germline-derived CDR1 and CDR2 are SGHTA and FQGNSA. CDR3 length: 13 residues. Trimming pared 2 bases from V and 5 bases from J, leaving 6 bases between.

The J gene is TRBJ1-5, the V gene TRBV27, with unresolved D. In germline, CDR1 is MNHEY, CDR2 SMNVEV (reference sequence). Deletions cut 2 bases from V and 3 bases from J, with 5 bases between. The CDR3 extends over 13 amino acids. The CDR3 DNA is TGTGCCAGCAGTTTAAAGGTCAATCAGCCCCAGCATTTT. It yields the protein CASSLKVNQPQHF.

The chain employs TRBV4-1 and TRBJ1-6; D is possibly TRBD1 (6 bases). The ends were cut back, 4 bases at V and 7 bases at J, with 14 bases in the middle. The germline V gene has CDR1 MGHRA and CDR2 YSYEKL. The CDR3 runs to 15 residues. CDR3 DNA: TGCGCCAGCAGCCGTACCTCCGGGACAAATTCACCCCTCCACTTT. Its protein product is CASSRTSGTNSPLHF.

The chain couples TRBV18 to TRBJ1-2, with 10 positions matching TRBD1. Germline values: CDR1 KGHSH, CDR2 LQKENI. Unmatched junction bases numbered 7, after V lost 6 bases and J lost 6 bases. The CDR3 sequence is 14 residues long. CDR3 amino acids: CASSRQGAGDGYTF. CDR3 sequence (DNA): TGTGCCAGCTCGCGACAGGGGGCCGGGGATGGCTACACCTTC.

This clone was detected a few times. Other DNA sequences in the same sample also yield this CDR3. The V call is TRBV4-1, the J call TRBJ1-5; maybe TRBD1 (5 bases). Trimming pared 0 bases from V and 4 bases from J, leaving 13 bases between. CDR3 length: 16 residues. Germline loops: CDR1 MGHRA, CDR2 YSYEKL. The CDR3 loop is CASSQDGGFGNQPQHF. The CDR3 region has the DNA TGCGCCAGCAGCCAAGATGGGGGTTTCGGAAATCAGCCCCAGCATTTT.

The chain recombines TRBV19 with TRBJ1-5, with TRBD1 matching over 7 bases. This CDR3 region has 17 residues. Germline V gene sequence: CDR1 LNHDA, CDR2 SQIVND (reference sequence). The V segment lost 0 bases and the J segment 6 bases; nucleotides outside the gene matches: 11. This chain's CDR3 is CASSIDHSTSGGQPQHF. In DNA form, the CDR3 reads TGTGCCAGTAGTATAGATCATTCGACGTCAGGGGGTCAGCCCCAGCATTTT.

Turning to this clone: One end of the junction does not line up with germline, which may come from a read error. The rearrangement links TRBV27 to TRBJ1-6, with a possible D match to TRBD1 (5 bases). CDR1 is MNHEY, CDR2 SMNVEV, per germline (reference sequence). This CDR3 contains 16 residues. The CDR3 DNA reads as TGTGCCAGCACTTTAGGTACAGGCGTTACTAATTCACCCCTCCACTTT. Translation gives CASTLGTGVTNSPLHF.

This sequence joins TRBV4-1 and TRBJ1-5, with D perhaps matching TRBD1 (6 bases). The CDR3 spans 16 residues. Germline V CDR1 and CDR2: MGHRA, YSYEKL. V lost 3 bases to trimming and J lost 3 bases, with 15 bases between them. CDR3 sequence reads: CASSHPGGGLNQPQHF. The DNA of the CDR3 is TGCGCCAGCAGCCACCCAGGAGGGGGACTCAATCAGCCCCAGCATTTT.

The J gene is TRBJ2-7, the V gene TRBV7-2; the D gene is possibly TRBD2 (5 bases). Germline assignment: CDR1 SGHTA and CDR2 FQGNSA. The CDR3 loop spans 18 amino acids. V lost 2 bases and J 4 bases, leaving 24 bases between the germline ends. The CDR3 loop reads CASSLMPQGLRRGYEQYF. CDR3 sequence (DNA): TGTGCCAGCAGCTTAATGCCTCAAGGACTCAGAAGAGGTTACGAGCAGTACTTC. Full variable domain (rest looked up from reference TRBV7-2 and TRBJ2-7): GAGVSQSPSNKVTEKGKDVELRCDPISGHTALYWYRQSLGQGLEFLIYFQGNSAPDKSGLPSDRFSAERTGGSVSTLTIQRTQQEDSAVYLCASSLMPQGLRRGYEQYFGPGTRLTVT.

The V and J genes are TRBV27 and TRBJ2-3; D is uncertain. The CDR3 runs to 14 residues. Germline V lookup: CDR1 MNHEY, CDR2 SMNVEV (reference sequence). V lost 7 bases, J lost 7 bases, and 18 bases lay in between. The CDR3 coding sequence is TGTGCCAGCAAACTCAAACCGCTTGGGCATACGCAGTATTTT. As protein: CASKLKPLGHTQYF.

The chain carries TRBV12-3 or TRBV12-4 and TRBJ1-1, with a possible D match to TRBD1 (5 bases). The CDR3 extends over 13 amino acids. Trimming shortened V by 6 bases and J by 1 base, and 9 bases separated the two germline ends. The CDR3 DNA sequence: TGTGCCAGCAGGACAACAGGGAACACTGAAGCTTTCTTT. It yields the protein CASRTTGNTEAFF.

The V call is TRBV5-1, the J call TRBJ1-1; D unresolved. This CDR3 has 12 residues. CDR1 is SGHRS, CDR2 YFSETQ, per germline. V gave up 6 bases and J gave up 6 bases, with 12 bases separating them. CDR3 protein: CASTEGFSEAFF. The CDR3 DNA reads TGCGCCAGCACTGAAGGTTTTTCTGAAGCTTTCTTT.

The chain carries TRBV24-1 and TRBJ1-2; TRBD1 matches 10 bases. This CDR3 has 15 amino acids. V gave up 2 bases and J gave up 7 bases; unmatched junction bases: 6. Looked up from germline, CDR1 is KGHDR and CDR2 is SFDVKD. The CDR3 reads CATSDSSGQGGGYTF. Here the CDR3 DNA reads TGTGCCACCAGTGATTCCTCTGGACAGGGGGGTGGCTACACCTTC.

The chain couples TRBV7-8 to TRBJ1-2, with 7 positions matching TRBD1. Germline loops: CDR1 SGHVS, CDR2 FQNEAQ. The CDR3 is made up of 16 amino acids. V shed 2 bases, J shed 4 bases, and the junction held 10 bases outside the gene matches. CDR3 DNA: TGTGCCAGCAGCTTATCCGTGAACAGGGGCGGCTATGGCTACACCTTC. Protein sequence: CASSLSVNRGGYGYTF.

The genes are TRBV30 and TRBJ1-2; the D is unclear. There are 13 residues in the CDR3. Deletions cut 2 bases from V and 0 bases from J, with 7 bases between. Germline-derived CDR1 and CDR2 are GTSNPN and SVGIG (reference sequence). The CDR3 is CAWSTQPNYGYTF. CDR3 nucleotides: TGTGCCTGGAGTACGCAGCCTAACTATGGCTACACCTTC.

The chain employs TRBV5-5 and TRBJ1-4; tentatively, D is TRBD1 (5 bases). The ends were cut back, 5 bases at V and 0 bases at J, with 14 bases in the middle. Per the germline V gene, CDR1 is SGHKS and CDR2 is YYEKEE (reference sequence). The CDR3 runs to 16 residues. The CDR3: CASRNGWGATNEKLFF. CDR3 DNA: TGTGCCAGCAGAAATGGGTGGGGGGCAACTAATGAAAAACTGTTTTTT.

The rearrangement uses TRBV24-1 and TRBJ2-3; 9 bases agree with TRBD2. Germline V CDR1 and CDR2: KGHDR, SFDVKD. The CDR3 spans 15 residues. Unmatched junction bases numbered 5, after V lost 4 bases and J lost 4 bases. The CDR3 loop reads CATSDRGGGADTQYF. CDR3 nucleotide sequence: TGTGCCACCAGTGACAGGGGCGGGGGGGCAGATACGCAGTATTTT.

The CDR3 DNA reads TGTGCCAGCTCAGACAGGAGCTATAATTCACCCCTCCACTTT. Translation: CASSDRSYNSPLHF. The chain links TRBV18 to TRBJ1-6, with D tentatively TRBD1 (6 bases). V was shortened by 5 bases and J by 3 bases, with 8 bases between the two germline ends. CDR1 KGHSH and CDR2 LQKENI come from the germline V gene. This CDR3 spans 14 amino acids.

This clone has a single count. The chain uses TRBV29-1 and TRBJ2-3; D might be TRBD2 (6 bases). The CDR3 totals 14 residues. Germline loops: CDR1 SQVTM, CDR2 ANQGSEA. Deletions cut 4 bases from V and 0 bases from J, with 11 bases between. The CDR3 DNA reads as TGCAGCGTTGGGCCCGGGACTAGCACAGATACGCAGTATTTT. This gives the protein CSVGPGTSTDTQYF.

CDR3 amino acids: CASSVTGSGTGGRETQYF. The CDR3 nucleotides read TGTGCCAGTAGTGTGACAGGTTCCGGGACAGGGGGCCGGGAGACCCAGTACTTC. The chain is built from TRBV19 and TRBJ2-5; 12 bases map to TRBD1. V dropped 5 bases and J dropped 5; count of bases not matched to a gene: 15. The germline V gene has CDR1 LNHDA and CDR2 SQIVND (reference sequence). The length of the CDR3 is 18 residues.

The rearrangement links TRBV4-2 to TRBJ2-3; D not resolved. Trimming removed 4 bases at V and 1 base at J, with 21 bases between. Germline CDR1 and CDR2: LGHNA and YNFKEQ. The CDR3 consists of 18 residues. CDR3 DNA sequence: TGTGCCAGCAGCCTCAAGGGCGGCGCCGATGGTGGCACAGATACGCAGTATTTT. This gives the protein CASSLKGGADGGTDTQYF.

In its sample, this clone was seen a few times. The chain uses TRBV5-4 and TRBJ2-3; 8 nucleotides match TRBD2. Trimming at V came to 7 bases and at J to 4 bases, leaving 11 bases not matched to a gene. This CDR3 contains 15 residues. Germline V gene sequence: CDR1 SGHNT, CDR2 YYREEE (reference sequence). The DNA for the CDR3 is TGTGCCAGCGCCCCGAGGACTAGCAGTTCAGATACGCAGTATTTT. This gives the protein CASAPRTSSSDTQYF.

V and J are TRBV19 and TRBJ2-6; tentatively, D is TRBD2 (5 bases). Germline V gene data show CDR1 as LNHDA and CDR2 as SQIVND (reference sequence). Trimming removed 3 bases from V and 0 bases from J, with 9 bases in between. The CDR3 loop spans 16 amino acids. The chain's CDR3 is CASSMGSLSGANVLTF. Here the CDR3 DNA reads TGTGCCAGTAGTATGGGGAGCCTCTCTGGGGCCAACGTCCTGACTTTC. The variable domain in full, with the rest retrieved from reference TRBV19 and TRBJ2-6, is DGGITQSPKYLFRKEGQNVTLSCEQNLNHDAMYWYRQDPGQGLRLIYYSQIVNDFQKGDIAEGYSVSREKKESFPLTVTSAQKNPTAFYLCASSMGSLSGANVLTFGAGSRLTVL.

The rearrangement joins TRBV18 to TRBJ2-7; 7 nucleotides agree with TRBD1. Germline values: CDR1 KGHSH, CDR2 LQKENI. V was clipped by 3 bases and J by 1 base; unmatched bases: 0. CDR3 size: 13 residues. For the CDR3, the DNA is TGTGCCAGCTCACCGGACAGGTCCTACGAGCAGTACGTC. Protein sequence: CASSPDRSYEQYV.